The 28 T cell receptor beta chains below were found in one sample sequenced in a study of T-cell memory formation after mild COVID-19. TCRdb analysed the 5' RACE reads with MiXCR anew, one entry per CDR3 protein. The data hold fewer than 550,000 distinct CDR3 sequences, with 20% observed a single time. The sequencing input was PBMCs or a T cell subset sorted from them (not recorded which). These TCRs come from an adult woman who had mild COVID-19 (a few samples of this study predate the infection). Cell type and time point are not known.

This chain links TRBV7-2 with TRBJ2-2; D unresolved. This CDR3 has 16 residues. From germline, CDR1 is SGHTA and CDR2 FQGNSA. Trimming left V 2 bases short and J 4 bases short, with 14 bases between. The CDR3 DNA reads TGTGCCAGCAGCTTAACAGCTGGGAAGGTCACCGGGGAGCTGTTTTTT. Amino acid sequence: CASSLTAGKVTGELFF.

This clonotype was detected a few times. The rearrangement joins TRBV12-3 or TRBV12-4 to TRBJ2-1, with TRBD2 identical over 12 bases. After removal of 1 base from V and 15 bases from J, the junction contained 4 bases not matched to a gene. The CDR3 contains 13 residues. In nucleotides, the CDR3 is TGTGCCAGCAGTTTAGGACTAGCGGGAGTAGGGTTCTTC. Translation: CASSLGLAGVGFF.

V and J are TRBV12-3 or TRBV12-4 and TRBJ1-6, with D possibly matching TRBD1 (5 bases). This CDR3 comprises 15 residues. The germline V and J ends were trimmed by 2 bases and 5 bases, with 10 bases remaining between them. CDR3 sequence reads: CASSLRGIDNSPLHF. In DNA form, the CDR3 reads TGTGCCAGCAGTTTACGGGGGATAGATAATTCACCCCTCCACTTT.

This clonotype was detected a few times. This CDR3 is CASSRDRGRTYEQYF. CDR3 nucleotides: TGTGCCAGCAGCCGTGACAGGGGGCGGACCTACGAGCAGTACTTC. The chain is built from TRBV7-9 and TRBJ2-7; TRBD1 matches 10 bases. Trimming took 5 bases from V and 2 from J; bases not matched to a gene: 6. Germline V CDR1 and CDR2: SEHNR, FQNEAQ (reference sequence). CDR3 length: 15 residues.

The rearrangement joins TRBV30 to TRBJ1-3; D not resolved. Trimming cost V 4 bases and J 9 bases, with 16 bases left between them. The CDR3 totals 13 residues. Germline assignment: CDR1 GTSNPN and CDR2 SVGIG (reference sequence). CDR3 coding DNA: TGTGCCTGGAAGGGTCTTCGCTCGGGCACCATATATTTT. Its translation: CAWKGLRSGTIYF.

This chain connects TRBV20-1 to TRBJ2-2; tentative D call: TRBD2 (6 bases). The V end was cut by 6 bases, the J end by 1 base, with 18 bases between. Germline V gene sequence: CDR1 DFQATT, CDR2 SNEGSKA (reference sequence). The CDR3 contains 16 residues. CDR3 DNA sequence: TGCAGTGCCACCCCGGCGGGGTTGAGGAACACCGGGGAGCTGTTTTTT. It specifies CSATPAGLRNTGELFF.

This sequence joins TRBV7-9 and TRBJ1-5; 8 positions match TRBD1. CDR3 length: 16 residues. V lost 5 bases, J lost 3 bases, and 9 bases stayed unmatched. The V gene's germline CDR1 is SEHNR and CDR2 FQNEAQ (reference sequence). CDR3 loop: CASSLYRGSINQPQHF. CDR3 sequence (DNA): TGTGCCAGCAGCCTTTACAGGGGGAGCATCAATCAGCCCCAGCATTTT.

This rearrangement joins TRBV18 to TRBJ2-5; D possibly uses TRBD1 or TRBD2 (5 bases each). This CDR3 region has 16 residues. Trimming pared 1 base from V and 0 bases from J, leaving 12 bases between. Germline V gene sequence: CDR1 KGHSH, CDR2 LQKENI. The CDR3 DNA follows: TGTGCCAGCTCACCACGTGGGACGGTGAACCAAGAGACCCAGTACTTC. Its protein product is CASSPRGTVNQETQYF.

This clonotype has a handful of counts. V is TRBV29-1 and J is TRBJ2-1; D remains ambiguous. This CDR3 is 12 amino acids long. From germline, CDR1 is SQVTM and CDR2 ANQGSEA. V was trimmed by 3 bases and J by 4 bases, leaving 7 bases between them. DNA for the CDR3: TGCAGCGTTGACGCCGGATACAATGAGCAGTTCTTC. This sequence encodes CSVDAGYNEQFF.

The chain recombines TRBV5-1 with TRBJ1-1; possibly TRBD1 for D (5 bases). Trimming cost V 0 bases and J 7 bases, with 16 bases left between them. The CDR3 is 15 residues long. CDR1 and CDR2 from the germline V gene are SGHRS and YFSETQ. This CDR3 is CASSLAGDRVNEAFF. The DNA of the CDR3 is TGCGCCAGCAGCTTGGCCGGGGACCGGGTGAATGAAGCTTTCTTT.

The chain combines TRBV5-4 with TRBJ2-7; D unclear. Germline V gene lookup returns CDR1 SGHNT and CDR2 YYREEE (reference sequence). The CDR3 consists of 15 residues. The V and J ends lost 0 bases and 0 bases respectively, with 10 bases between them. The CDR3 spells CASSLAGSLSYEQYF. CDR3 bases: TGTGCCAGCAGCTTGGCCGGGTCCCTCTCCTACGAGCAGTACTTC.

This clonotype appeared many times. The chain links TRBV12-3 or TRBV12-4 to TRBJ1-3; no clear D gene. Trimming cost V 5 bases and J 4 bases, with 6 bases left between them. The CDR3 contains 12 residues. The DNA for the CDR3 is TGTGCCAGCAGTCCACTGGGAAACACCATATATTTT. This encodes CASSPLGNTIYF.

This clonotype appeared a few times. The V and J genes are TRBV5-4 and TRBJ2-4; maybe TRBD2 (6 bases). Per the germline V gene, CDR1 is SGHNT and CDR2 is YYREEE (reference sequence). V was pared by 2 bases and J by 2 bases, with 26 bases between. The CDR3 is 20 residues long. The CDR3 here is CASSFRGPVVAAGPKNIQYF. The CDR3 bases are TGTGCCAGCAGCTTTAGAGGCCCGGTCGTCGCGGCGGGACCCAAAAACATTCAGTACTTC.

This clonotype was observed at least ten times. The chain employs TRBV7-9 and TRBJ2-3; 11 bases map to TRBD2. Germline CDR1 is SEHNR and CDR2 is FQNEAQ (reference sequence). J was trimmed by 2 bases and V by 5 bases; bases with no gene match: 9. This CDR3 comprises 17 residues. The CDR3, as DNA: TGTGCCAGCAGCCCTTCTGTAGCGGGAGGGATCACAGATACGCAGTATTTT. It specifies CASSPSVAGGITDTQYF.

The CDR3, as DNA: TGTGCCAGCACCGCCAGGGGAAACTATGGCTACACCTTC. The encoded protein is CASTARGNYGYTF. The J gene is TRBJ1-2, the V gene TRBV6-2 or TRBV6-3; a weak D match, TRBD1 (6 bases). V was pared by 7 bases and J by 2 bases, with 11 bases between. The germline gives CDR1 MNHEY, CDR2 SVGEGT. The CDR3 covers 13 residues.

The chain employs TRBV7-9 and TRBJ2-7; no clear D. V was clipped by 5 bases and J by 4 bases, with 12 bases between them. Germline V CDR1 and CDR2: SEHNR, FQNEAQ (reference sequence). The CDR3 has 13 residues. The CDR3 coding sequence is TGTGCCAGCAGCCCCTCGGCAGGATACGAGCAGTACTTC. Its translation is CASSPSAGYEQYF.

This sequence joins TRBV5-1 and TRBJ2-1; 9 nucleotides agree with TRBD2. The CDR3 covers 14 residues. CDR1 and CDR2 (germline): SGHRS, YFSETQ. The ends lost 5 bases at V and 9 bases at J; junction bases unmatched: 9. The CDR3 DNA is TGCGCCAGCAGGAAGGGGGGACTAGCATTTGAGCAGTTCTTC. This encodes CASRKGGLAFEQFF.

This clonotype was seen just once. This chain joins TRBV6-5 and TRBJ1-2, with 7 bases lining up with TRBD1. Per germline, CDR1 MNHEY and CDR2 SVGAGI. The CDR3 runs to 16 residues. Trimming removed 5 bases from V and 0 bases from J; junction bases left unmatched: 9. The CDR3 is CASSAGTAKSNYGYTF. CDR3 in DNA: TGTGCCAGCAGTGCCGGGACAGCCAAATCTAACTATGGCTACACCTTC.

There are a few counts of this clonotype. The rearrangement uses TRBV12-3 or TRBV12-4 and TRBJ2-7; D is unresolved. Trimming pared 5 bases from V and 4 bases from J, leaving 9 bases between. The CDR3 sequence is 12 residues long. For the CDR3, the DNA is TGTGCCAGCAGTCTCTCCGCGTACGAGCAGTACTTC. Encoded protein: CASSLSAYEQYF.

The chain couples TRBV24-1 to TRBJ1-5; 9 bases align to TRBD1. Germline V gene sequence: CDR1 KGHDR, CDR2 SFDVKD. J lost 3 bases, V lost 9 bases, and 2 bases had no gene match. This CDR3 is 13 amino acids long. CDR3: CATGDRDNQPQHF. As DNA, the CDR3 is TGTGCCACCGGGGACAGGGACAATCAGCCCCAGCATTTT.

This clonotype was detected only a few times. The chain joins TRBV5-4 to TRBJ2-3; D might be TRBD1 or TRBD2, each matching 5 bases. V gave up 4 bases and J gave up 6 bases, with 12 bases separating them. Germline V gene sequence: CDR1 SGHNT, CDR2 YYREEE (reference sequence). The CDR3 sequence is 13 residues long. CDR3 region: CASSRTGLDTQYF. The CDR3 DNA sequence: TGTGCCAGCAGCCGGACGGGGCTGGATACGCAGTATTTT.

The chain joins TRBV6-2 or TRBV6-3 to TRBJ1-1; 7 bases agree with TRBD1. Losses at the gene ends were 5 bases for V and 5 bases for J; bases not matched to a gene: 8. The CDR3 totals 14 residues. The germline gives CDR1 MNHEY, CDR2 SVGEGT. The CDR3 bases are TGTGCCAGCAGTGAGACAGGGAGGAAAACTGAAGCTTTCTTT. Translating it yields CASSETGRKTEAFF.

This clonotype was found a few times. V is TRBV29-1 and J is TRBJ2-5, with D uncertain. Germline V gene data show CDR1 as SQVTM and CDR2 as ANQGSEA. Trimming pared 7 bases from V and 5 bases from J, leaving 11 bases between. This CDR3 region has 11 residues. The CDR3 DNA follows: TGCAGCGGTACCGACGGGGAGACCCAGTACTTC. Translating gives CSGTDGETQYF.

The V and J genes are TRBV24-1 and TRBJ1-5, with 7 bases aligning to TRBD1. Germline loops: CDR1 KGHDR, CDR2 SFDVKD. V lost 4 bases and J lost 2; bases outside the gene matches: 7. The CDR3 length is 16 residues. This CDR3 is CATSDRDRVGNQPQHF. In nucleotides, the CDR3 is TGTGCCACCAGTGACCGTGACAGGGTTGGCAATCAGCCCCAGCATTTT.

The CDR3 DNA is TGTGCCAGCAGCTTCGGCCCCGAGAGGACTGAAGCTTTCTTT. The encoded protein is CASSFGPERTEAFF. The V and J genes are TRBV7-3 and TRBJ1-1, with unresolved D. Germline CDR1 SGHTA, CDR2 FQGTGA. CDR3 size: 14 residues. V lost 3 bases and J 5 bases, leaving 13 bases between the germline ends.

The rearrangement links TRBV5-6 to TRBJ2-1; TRBD1 matches at 9 bases. Unmatched junction bases numbered 7, after V lost 0 bases and J lost 0 bases. This CDR3 has 18 residues. The germline V gene has CDR1 SGHDT and CDR2 YYEEEE. This chain's CDR3 is CASSLDLGTGSSYNEQFF. In DNA form, the CDR3 reads TGTGCCAGCAGCTTGGACCTCGGGACAGGGAGCTCCTACAATGAGCAGTTCTTC.

The chain is built from TRBV5-6 and TRBJ1-2; TRBD1 aligns across 9 bases. In germline, CDR1 is SGHDT, CDR2 YYEEEE. The J segment lost 6 bases and the V segment lost 4 bases, leaving 4 bases of the junction unmatched. The CDR3 is 13 amino acids. The CDR3, as DNA: TGTGCCAGCAGCGGTACAGGGGGCAATGGCTACACCTTC. It is translated as CASSGTGGNGYTF.

The chain couples TRBV24-1 to TRBJ1-2; D unclear. The CDR3 is 12 amino acids. The germline V gene encodes CDR1 KGHDR and CDR2 SFDVKD. V was pared by 2 bases and J by 4 bases, with 4 bases between. This chain's CDR3 is CATSDYLYGYTF. CDR3 nucleotide sequence: TGTGCCACCAGTGATTATCTCTATGGCTACACCTTC.